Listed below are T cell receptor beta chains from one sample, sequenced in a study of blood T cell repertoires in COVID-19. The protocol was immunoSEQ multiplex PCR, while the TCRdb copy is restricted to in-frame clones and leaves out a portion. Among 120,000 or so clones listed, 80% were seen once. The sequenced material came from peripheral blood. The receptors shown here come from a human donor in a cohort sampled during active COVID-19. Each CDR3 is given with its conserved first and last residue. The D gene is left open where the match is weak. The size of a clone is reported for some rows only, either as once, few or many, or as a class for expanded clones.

DNA: TGTGCCAGCAGCCCACTGGGCATACAGGTAGAGGGCACAGATACGCAGTATTTT
CDR3: CASSPLGIQVEGTDTQYF
size: .
J: TRBJ2-3
D: .
V: TRBV25-1
length: 18

DNA: TGCGCCAGCAGCTTGTGGGCGGGAGCGGGGGAAAATGAGCAGTTCTTC
CDR3: CASSLWAGAGENEQFF
size: once
J: TRBJ2-1
D: TRBD2
V: TRBV5-1
length: 16

DNA: TGTGCCAGCAGCCAACTCCCGGGACTAGCGGGCCGAACAGATACGCAGTATTTT
CDR3: CASSQLPGLAGRTDTQYF
size: .
J: TRBJ2-3
D: TRBD2
V: TRBV4-2
length: 18

DNA: TGCGCCAGCAGTGACCCCCGGGACTCTGAGCAGTTCTTC
CDR3: CASSDPRDSEQFF
size: .
J: TRBJ2-1
D: .
V: TRBV10-1
length: 13

DNA: TGTGCCAGTAGTAGCCTAGCGGGACCCTACGAGCAGTACTTC
CDR3: CASSSLAGPYEQYF
size: .
J: TRBJ2-7
D: TRBD2
V: TRBV19
length: 14

DNA: TGTGCCAGCAGCTCGAGAGGGGATAGGGGGAAAGAGACCCAGTACTTC
CDR3: CASSSRGDRGKETQYF
size: .
J: TRBJ2-5
D: .
V: TRBV7-2
length: 16

DNA: TGCAGCGTTGAAGATCTCGCGGGAGGGTCGAATGAGCAGTTCTTC
CDR3: CSVEDLAGGSNEQFF
size: .
J: TRBJ2-1
D: TRBD2
V: TRBV29-1
length: 15

DNA: TGTGCCAGCAGCTTCCTACAGGGTGGTAATGAAAAACTGTTTTTT
CDR3: CASSFLQGGNEKLFF
size: .
J: TRBJ1-4
D: .
V: TRBV7-2
length: 15

DNA: TGTGCCAGCAGCTTAACCCCGGGGAATAATTCACCCCTCCACTTT
CDR3: CASSLTPGNNSPLHF
size: .
J: TRBJ1-6
D: .
V: TRBV7-2
length: 15

DNA: TGCGCCAGCAGCCCTCCGGGAGGGCAGGGAACTGAAGCTTTCTTT
CDR3: CASSPPGGQGTEAFF
size: .
J: TRBJ1-1
D: .
V: TRBV5-1
length: 15

DNA: TGTGCCAGCAGCTTCGGACTAGCTCGCTATGAGCAGTTCTTC
CDR3: CASSFGLARYEQFF
size: .
J: TRBJ2-1
D: TRBD2
V: TRBV3-1/TRBV3-2
length: 14

DNA: TGCGCCAGCAGTAAGCAGGTGAACTCCTACAATGAGCAGTTCTTC
CDR3: CASSKQVNSYNEQFF
size: .
J: TRBJ2-1
D: .
V: TRBV4-1
length: 15

DNA: TGTGCCAGCAGTTACTTACAACCGAACACCGGGGAGCTATTTTTT
CDR3: CASSYLQPNTGELFF
size: .
J: TRBJ2-2
D: .
V: TRBV6-2/TRBV6-3
length: 15

DNA: TGTGCCAGCAGCCAAGAGGCCAGGGGCCCCTATGGCTACACCTTC
CDR3: CASSQEARGPYGYTF
size: .
J: TRBJ1-2
D: .
V: TRBV4-2
length: 15

DNA: TGTGCTAGCCCCGCAGGGGCTGGAAACACCATATATTTT
CDR3: CASPAGAGNTIYF
size: .
J: TRBJ1-3
D: .
V: TRBV12-5
length: 13

DNA: TGTGCCAGTCTTAAGTTAGGGATCGGGGCAGATACGCAGTATTTT
CDR3: CASLKLGIGADTQYF
size: .
J: TRBJ2-3
D: .
V: TRBV2
length: 15

DNA: TGCGCCAGCAGCTTGGCCGCGACTAATGAAAAACTGTTTTTT
CDR3: CASSLAATNEKLFF
size: .
J: TRBJ1-4
D: .
V: TRBV5-1
length: 14

DNA: TGTGCCAGCAGCGACGAGACAGGGAGCTATGGCTACACCTTC
CDR3: CASSDETGSYGYTF
size: .
J: TRBJ1-2
D: TRBD1
V: TRBV3-1/TRBV3-2
length: 14

DNA: TGTGCCAGCAGCCAAATTGAGACCGGGGGTTACGAGCAGTACTTC
CDR3: CASSQIETGGYEQYF
size: many
J: TRBJ2-7
D: .
V: TRBV5-4
length: 15

DNA: TGTGCCAGCAGCCCCGCAGGGAGGGGCACTGAAGCTTTCTTT
CDR3: CASSPAGRGTEAFF
size: .
J: TRBJ1-1
D: .
V: TRBV16
length: 14